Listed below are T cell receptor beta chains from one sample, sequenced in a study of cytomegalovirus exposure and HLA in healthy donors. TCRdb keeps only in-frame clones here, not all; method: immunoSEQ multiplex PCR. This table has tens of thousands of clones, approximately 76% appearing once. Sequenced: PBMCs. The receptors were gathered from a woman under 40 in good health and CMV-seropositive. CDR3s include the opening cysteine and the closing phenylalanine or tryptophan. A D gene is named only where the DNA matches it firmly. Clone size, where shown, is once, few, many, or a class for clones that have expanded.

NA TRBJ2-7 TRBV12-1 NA CASGERESYYEQYF TGTGCCAGCGGCGAGCGGGAATCATACTACGAGCAGTACTTC
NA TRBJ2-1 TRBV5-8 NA CASRPRLSSYNEQFF TGTGCCAGCAGGCCCCGATTGAGCTCCTACAATGAGCAGTTCTTC
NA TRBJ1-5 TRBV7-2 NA CASSLRQGTQPQHF TGTGCCAGCAGCTTAAGGCAGGGCACTCAGCCCCAGCATTTT
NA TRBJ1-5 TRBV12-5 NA CASGWSKGGGSQPQHF TGTGCTAGTGGTTGGAGCAAGGGAGGAGGCAGTCAGCCCCAGCATTTT
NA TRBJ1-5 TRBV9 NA CASSPGGGQPQHF TGTGCCAGCAGCCCTGGGGGGGGACAGCCCCAGCATTTT
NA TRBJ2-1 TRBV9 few CASSAGDEQFF TGTGCCAGCAGCGCCGGGGATGAGCAGTTCTTC
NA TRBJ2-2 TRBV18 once CASSPGQMGTGELFF TGTGCCAGCTCACCAGGACAGATGGGTACCGGGGAGCTGTTTTTT
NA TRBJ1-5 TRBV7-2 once CASRLAGVNQPQHF TGTGCCAGCAGGCTAGCAGGCGTCAATCAGCCCCAGCATTTT
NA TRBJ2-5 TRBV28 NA CASSLETSRKETQYF TGTGCCAGCAGTTTAGAAACTAGCAGAAAAGAGACCCAGTACTTC
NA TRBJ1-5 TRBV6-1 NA CASSEGLFRGDNQPQHF TGTGCCAGCAGTGAAGGTTTGTTCAGGGGAGACAATCAGCCCCAGCATTTT
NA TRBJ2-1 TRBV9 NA CASSAPSIF TGTGCCAGCAGCGCCCCGAGTATCTTC
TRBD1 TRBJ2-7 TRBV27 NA CASSFQTSRDRAYEQYF TGTGCCAGCAGTTTCCAAACGTCTCGGGACAGGGCCTACGAGCAGTACTTC
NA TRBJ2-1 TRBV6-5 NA CASSLSLSGGEQFF TGTGCCAGCAGTTTATCCCTAAGCGGAGGGGAGCAGTTCTTC
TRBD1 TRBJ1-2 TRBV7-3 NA CASSTGGGGGYTF TGTGCCAGCAGTACAGGGGGCGGTGGCGGCTACACCTTC
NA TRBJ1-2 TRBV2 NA CASSDDGGDGYTF TGTGCCAGCAGTGATGATGGGGGGGATGGCTACACCTTC
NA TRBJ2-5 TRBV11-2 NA CASSPGLTQETQYF TGTGCCAGCAGTCCGGGACTTACTCAAGAGACCCAGTACTTC
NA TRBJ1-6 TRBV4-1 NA CASSRGGDAYNSPLHF TGCGCCAGCAGTCGGGGGGGGGACGCCTATAATTCACCCCTCCACTTT
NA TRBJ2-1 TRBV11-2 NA CASSLDAGVNEQFF TGTGCCAGCAGCTTAGATGCAGGGGTCAATGAGCAGTTCTTC
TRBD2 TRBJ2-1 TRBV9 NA CASSLIAGGWDEQFF TGTGCCAGCAGCCTTATAGCGGGGGGCTGGGATGAGCAGTTCTTC
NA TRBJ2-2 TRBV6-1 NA CASSGSGELFF TGTGCCAGCAGTGGGAGCGGGGAGCTGTTTTTT
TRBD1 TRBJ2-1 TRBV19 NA CASSIGTGANEQFF TGTGCCAGTAGTATCGGGACAGGGGCGAATGAGCAGTTCTTC
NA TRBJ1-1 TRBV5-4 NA CASSLAGPSSMNTEAFF TGTGCCAGCAGCTTGGCAGGCCCGAGTTCGATGAACACTGAAGCTTTCTTT
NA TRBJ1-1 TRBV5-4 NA CASSLGSRGLMTEAFF TGTGCCAGCAGCTTGGGAAGCAGGGGATTAATGACTGAAGCTTTCTTT
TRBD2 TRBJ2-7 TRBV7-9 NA CASSFGLAGGQAYEQYF TGTGCCAGCAGTTTCGGACTAGCGGGGGGCCAGGCCTACGAGCAGTACTTC
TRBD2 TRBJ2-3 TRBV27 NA CASSSFLAVNTDTQYF TGTGCCAGCAGTTCCTTCCTAGCGGTAAACACAGATACGCAGTATTTT